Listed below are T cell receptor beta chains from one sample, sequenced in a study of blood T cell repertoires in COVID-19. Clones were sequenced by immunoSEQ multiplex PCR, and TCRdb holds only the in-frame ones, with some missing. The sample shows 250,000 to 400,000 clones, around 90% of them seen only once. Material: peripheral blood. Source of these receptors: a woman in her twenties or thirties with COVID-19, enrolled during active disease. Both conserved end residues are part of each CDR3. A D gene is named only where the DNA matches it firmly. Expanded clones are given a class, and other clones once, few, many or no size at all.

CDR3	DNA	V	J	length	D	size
CASREMDSAYQPQHF	TGTGCCAGTAGGGAGATGGACAGCGCCTATCAGCCCCAGCATTTT	TRBV19	TRBJ1-5	15	.	.
CASSPRRDSQETQYF	TGTGCCAGCTCACCACGTCGAGACAGCCAAGAGACCCAGTACTTC	TRBV18	TRBJ2-5	15	.	.
CASSPPQEVVYEQYF	TGTGCCAGCAGCCCCCCCCAGGAGGTGGTCTACGAGCAGTACTTC	TRBV7-9	TRBJ2-7	15	.	.
CASSEMGSGGSGAKNIQYF	TGTGCCAGCAGTGAAATGGGCTCTGGCGGGAGCGGGGCCAAAAACATTCAGTACTTC	TRBV6-1	TRBJ2-4	19	TRBD2	.
CATRDMNTEAFF	TGTGCCACCAGGGACATGAACACTGAAGCTTTCTTT	TRBV19	TRBJ1-1	12	.	.
CSVAPGTEETQYF	TGCAGCGTAGCACCCGGGACAGAAGAGACCCAGTACTTC	TRBV29-1	TRBJ2-5	13	TRBD1	.
CASSSRRLAGVGTGELFF	TGTGCCAGCAGCTCCCGTCGGCTAGCGGGAGTCGGCACCGGGGAGCTGTTTTTT	TRBV5-6	TRBJ2-2	18	TRBD2	.
CASSSPGRGRGNTEAFF	TGTGCCAGTAGTTCCCCCGGTCGGGGCAGGGGGAACACTGAAGCTTTCTTT	TRBV19	TRBJ1-1	17	.	once
CAWSQSRGPPTGELFF	TGTGCCTGGAGTCAGTCGCGGGGCCCTCCTACCGGGGAGCTGTTTTTT	TRBV30	TRBJ2-2	16	.	.
CASSRHTTGIYGYTF	TGTGCCAGCAGCCGACATACGACAGGGATCTATGGCTACACCTTC	TRBV14	TRBJ1-2	15	TRBD1	once
CASSSPGTGNYEQYF	TGTGCCAGCAGTTCCCCCGGGACAGGGAACTACGAGCAGTACTTC	TRBV27	TRBJ2-7	15	TRBD1	.
CASNRGGFEKLFF	TGTGCCAGTAACCGGGGTGGGTTCGAAAAACTGTTTTTT	TRBV19	TRBJ1-4	13	.	.
CASSVGGSLNTGELFF	TGTGCCAGCAGCGTAGGTGGCTCCCTGAACACCGGGGAGCTGTTTTTT	TRBV9	TRBJ2-2	16	.	.
CASSPTGFSYNEQFF	TGTGCCAGCAGTCCTACAGGGTTCTCCTACAATGAGCAGTTCTTC	TRBV28	TRBJ2-1	15	.	.
CASSFSGGYGYTF	TGTGCCAGCAGTTTTAGCGGCGGATATGGCTACACCTTC	TRBV27	TRBJ1-2	13	.	.
CASRQGGNYGYTF	TGTGCCAGTAGGCAGGGTGGGAACTATGGCTACACCTTC	TRBV19	TRBJ1-2	13	.	.
CASSDPGQLGEQFF	TGTGCCAGCAGTGATCCAGGACAGCTAGGGGAGCAGTTCTTC	TRBV6-1	TRBJ2-1	14	.	.
CASSYSTGGGYTF	TGTGCCAGCAGTTACTCGACAGGGGGTGGCTACACCTTC	TRBV6-2/TRBV6-3	TRBJ1-2	13	TRBD1	.
CASSFAGVGGYTF	TGTGCCAGCAGTTTCGCCGGGGTTGGAGGCTACACCTTC	TRBV12-3/TRBV12-4	TRBJ1-2	13	.	.
CASSHLQGAGNTIYF	TGTGCCAGCAGCCATCTACAGGGGGCTGGAAACACCATATATTTT	TRBV14	TRBJ1-3	15	TRBD1	.
CATSSAERGNTIYF	TGTGCCACCAGCAGTGCGGAGAGGGGAAACACCATATATTTT	TRBV15	TRBJ1-3	14	.	.
CASRLTGTSGNNEQFF	TGTGCCAGCAGATTAACCGGGACTAGCGGGAACAATGAGCAGTTCTTC	TRBV3-1/TRBV3-2	TRBJ2-1	16	TRBD2	once
CASGTGSNQPQHF	TGCGCCAGCGGGACAGGATCTAATCAGCCCCAGCATTTT	TRBV10-2	TRBJ1-5	13	TRBD1	.
CASIAPGQGVGEQYF	TGTGCCAGTATCGCACCGGGACAGGGGGTCGGCGAGCAGTACTTC	TRBV19	TRBJ2-7	15	TRBD1	once
CASSLEGLAGRNEQFF	TGTGCCAGCAGCTTAGAAGGGCTAGCGGGAAGAAATGAGCAGTTCTTC	TRBV7-2	TRBJ2-1	16	TRBD2	.
CASSDRLNTEAFF	TGTGCCAGCAGCGACAGACTGAACACTGAAGCTTTCTTT	TRBV25-1	TRBJ1-1	13	.	.
CASSASPLPGIYGYTF	TGTGCCAGCAGCGCCTCTCCCCTTCCAGGGATCTATGGCTACACCTTC	TRBV9	TRBJ1-2	16	.	.